Listed below are T cell receptor beta chains from one sample, sequenced in a study of cytomegalovirus exposure and HLA in healthy donors. Produced via immunoSEQ multiplex PCR; TCRdb's table is partial and in-frame only. The sample has around 64,000 clones; around 78% are singletons. Sequencing was done on a sample of PBMCs. These receptors came from a man younger than 30 in good health and CMV-seropositive. Both conserved end residues are trimmed from each CDR3. Some rows mark clone size as missing; the rest say once, few, many or name a class of expanded clone.

TRBV30	TRBJ1-2	NA	AWNPGDRYGYT
TRBV28	TRBJ2-7	NA	ASSFYGSSSYEQY
TRBV5-8	TRBJ1-5	NA	ASSWAYNQPQH
TRBV5-1	TRBJ2-7	NA	ASSGTGSYEQY
TRBV30	TRBJ2-7	NA	AWSRGYSGEQY
TRBV14	TRBJ1-1	once	ASSQDLRGRAEAF
TRBV5-1	TRBJ2-3	NA	ASSLTTSTDTQY
TRBV2	TRBJ2-5	NA	ASRALETQY
TRBV5-4	TRBJ2-2	NA	ASSLGGTGNTGELF
TRBV13	TRBJ2-3	NA	ASSFFNGRTDTQY
TRBV4-1	TRBJ1-4	few	ASSQTPGTANEKLF
TRBV15	TRBJ1-1	NA	ATSSDRGAIEAF
TRBV27	TRBJ2-7	once	ASSAPGESLYEQY
TRBV12-5	TRBJ2-7	NA	ASGLVRTSGSDSYEQY
TRBV2	TRBJ1-2	NA	ASSGQTASGGYT
TRBV25-1	TRBJ1-2	NA	ASSGAGNYGYT
TRBV2	TRBJ2-7	NA	ASSEADSAYEQY
TRBV29-1	TRBJ1-1	NA	SGDLGGTEAF
TRBV13	TRBJ1-1	NA	ASSETDLNTEAF
TRBV6-1	TRBJ1-5	NA	ASRLTGLSNQPQH
TRBV6-1	TRBJ2-3	NA	ASSEGASTDTQY
TRBV14	TRBJ2-7	NA	ASSRVGEVYEQY
TRBV27	TRBJ2-2	few	ASSPPLSGKLF
TRBV6-5	TRBJ2-3	NA	ASRSLRRAADTQY
TRBV10-3	TRBJ1-5	NA	AISESQGNQPQH
TRBV2	TRBJ2-7	NA	ASSSDRGSYEQY
TRBV5-1	TRBJ1-1	few	ASKAGNTEAF
TRBV6-4	TRBJ2-5	NA	ASSVGTSGSETQY
TRBV5-8	TRBJ2-1	NA	ASSLKTSGPYGEQF
TRBV6-7	TRBJ2-5	NA	ASSYPWEGQETQY
TRBV9	TRBJ1-5	NA	ASSSGQGNQPQH
TRBV30	TRBJ1-3	NA	AWSVRQRAGSTIY
TRBV4-1	TRBJ1-4	NA	ASRRETVLF
TRBV6-6	TRBJ2-1	NA	ASSRDRYNEQF
TRBV4-2	TRBJ1-2	NA	ASSQDHSNYGYT
TRBV1	TRBJ1-1	NA	TSSQDRDSRDRPYTEAF
TRBV6-5	TRBJ2-7	NA	ASSQPTGFKQY
TRBV2	TRBJ2-7	NA	ASSEVGGKY
TRBV5-4	TRBJ2-7	NA	ASSLGFSGKDKQY
TRBV4-1	TRBJ1-3	NA	ASSQVTQGVYGNTIY
TRBV30	TRBJ2-3	NA	AWDPGADTQY
TRBV30	TRBJ2-7	NA	AWSGQGYEQY